What follows is one T cell receptor (beta chain) and its context. This record comes from a study of blood T cell repertoires in COVID-19. Study as a whole: Material from acute and convalescent COVID-19 was sourced from the United States, Italy and Spain. T cells, B-cell-depleted T cells, or PBMCs supplied cDNA or gDNA.

Methods used by the authors: Estimated nucleated cell counts came from reference gene primer amplification. Produced via immunoSEQ multiplex PCR; TCRdb's table is partial and in-frame only. V and J calls and clone size are as listed in that table; D and trimming were resolved from the DNA. This table has approximately 75,000 clones, roughly 80% appearing once. The germline CDR1 and CDR2 sequences are GTSNPN and SVGIG (reference sequence). This CDR3 comprises 15 residues. Trimming removed 0 bases from V and 1 base from J, with 12 bases in between. Sequencing was performed on peripheral blood. The V call is TRBV30, the J call TRBJ1-1, with D maybe TRBD1 (5 bases). The sequence derives from a woman older than 75 with acute or convalescent COVID-19. CDR3 nucleotide sequence: TGTGCCTGGAGTGTTACAGGTAATGCGAACACTGAAGCTTTCTTT. Its protein is CAWSVTGNANTEAFF.